Detailed here is one TCR beta chain. What antigen it recognizes has not been identified. Base qualities were left out, and no much larger clone turns up one base away. This record comes from a study of cytomegalovirus exposure and HLA in healthy donors listed by TCRdb under 2017. About the study as a whole: An earlier analysis of approximately 550 of the donors reported 250 to 350 Gb of sequence data and roughly 100 million unique TCR beta sequences from about 200 million T cells. An early release covering 500 to 750 HLA-typed donors comprised approximately 290 gigabases of sequencing data and about 90 million unique TCR sequences. Of the 300 to 450 genotyped donors, over 65% fell in the genetic ancestry cluster associated with self-reported Caucasian donors. The study aimed to test whether cataloging public T cell receptors could reveal signatures of past pathogen exposure. The T cell repertoires of 666 subjects were profiled by immunosequencing and related to cytomegalovirus serostatus. In addition to the first cohort of 666 subjects, a separate validation cohort of 120 different subjects was used. To predict cytomegalovirus infection status, the study brought together high-throughput TCR immunosequencing, statistical association of individual TCRs with disease status, and machine learning. In a later analysis, previously published TCR beta repertoires from fewer than 750 donors were re-analyzed and high-resolution HLA genotyping was added so that TCR occurrence patterns could be studied. Rather than using new phenotypic data, the later analysis identified candidate immune exposures from TCR beta sequences and from how often those sequences occurred across donors. An earlier analysis of 500 to 650 of the donors applied high-throughput TCR beta sequencing to assess whether each TCR beta V gene segment acted as functional or pseudogenic. Donor age, sex, ethnicity and CMV serostatus were collected together with the repertoire data. In a later genetic analysis, genome-wide SNP genotypes for about 55% of the 666 donors were used, and that subset was treated as a discovery cohort. Every discovery cohort repertoire had been produced on one sequencing platform. HLA typing covered class I and class II loci at four-digit resolution. Typing coverage differed by locus: A, B, C, DRB1 and DQB1 were typed in roughly 629-640 donors, DQA1 in about 560, DPA1 in around 610, and DPB1 in just under 490. Because of strong linkage in the cohort, roughly five DR-DQ haplotypes were treated as single units for association and clustering. Across some 400 genotyped donors of the cohort, an average of approximately 200,000 unique TCR beta nucleotide sequences per donor were sequenced, and approximately 17% of those sequences were non-productive.

Beyond this particular receptor, the publication reports: Compared with the roughly 710-donor mean, donors in an Asian-associated ancestry cluster had fewer N-insertions in productive TCRs, according to a later genetic analysis. A later analysis found that TCR association rates varied across HLA loci, with DRB1 alleles showing the most associated TCRs and HLA-C alleles the fewest. Because some donors lacked HLA typing at each locus, the association tests relied only on the typed subset. CMV serostatus was the only immune exposure information available for the cohort. Because the 87-base-pair reads could not distinguish some IMGT-functional V segments, including TRBV6-2 and TRBV6-3, those segments were excluded. The cohort was sequenced for TCR beta chains only, and without alpha or paired-chain data the features that could be detected were limited. Roughly uniform sequencing depth across donors was assumed in presence/absence analyses, although this assumption may not hold. An earlier analysis of 450 to 750 of the donors showed that most TCR beta V segments appeared in productive rearrangements either about 87% or about 30% of the time, which broadly matched IMGT annotations. The sequencing pipeline was judged likely to have produced a cluster of highly shared sequence variants as a technical artifact. The study gave a list of some 150 TCR beta chains associated with cytomegalovirus. At a false discovery rate of 0.05, a later analysis linked around 15,000 TCR beta sequences to specific HLA alleles. A later genetic analysis associated a missense DCLRE1C variant with V-gene and J-gene trimming of TCR beta chains, and an independent cohort replicated the association. Correlated functional status among segregating V segments might reflect linkage disequilibrium, but an unknown experimental factor could not be ruled out. The earlier analysis of approximately 590 of the donors excluded fewer than 20 rarely observed V segments, including chromosome 9 orphons, because counts were too low. The authors suggested that the approach could potentially be extended to other disease states and immunological phenotypes. Cytomegalovirus status was reported to be diagnosed by the classifier with high specificity and sensitivity in both the original and validation cohorts. A later analysis found that most CMV-associated TCR beta chains appeared HLA-restricted, with HLA associations seemingly driven largely by CMV exposure. A further reported finding was that TCR beta sequences accurately predicted the HLA-A and HLA-B alleles for most subjects in the first cohort. When HLA alleles, especially DR and DQ, strongly co-occurred, attributing TCR associations to individual alleles was difficult. While some public TCRs were present in many individuals, most TCR sequences turned up only very rarely across donors. In a later analysis, HLA-associated TCR beta chains showed more clonal expansion and lower generation probabilities than non-associated chains that were equally common. A later analysis reported that several top co-occurrence clusters appeared linked to parvovirus B19, influenza, CMV and Epstein-Barr virus. A few of the identified cytomegalovirus-associated TCR beta chains were confirmed in vitro to be specific for cytomegalovirus antigens.

The cohort was made up of about 670 healthy bone marrow donors. All cohort members were sampled while nominally healthy, although unrecorded immune exposures were likely present. The donor was CMV seropositive and belonged to the group of some 290 seropositive cohort members. Every donor gave a peripheral blood sample, and the peripheral blood mononuclear cells from that sample were used for TCR beta sequencing. Genomic DNA extraction from the blood cell samples was performed with the Qiagen DNeasy Blood Extraction Kit. V is trimmed back by 7 bases and J by 7 bases, and the junction contains 12 bases that no gene match accounts for. The germline V gene gives CDR1 as SGHRS and CDR2 as YFSETQ. The CDR3 contains 15 residues, cysteine and phenylalanine counted. Just CDR3 DNA is preserved here, 45 bases in frame from base 1. The library was made by the immunoSEQ multiplex PCR assay. For the multiplex PCR, a mixture combining 60 forward primers for TCR Vbeta segments and 13 reverse primers for TCR Jbeta segments was used. The CDR3 region of rearranged TCR beta genes was amplified from genomic DNA by a multiplex PCR assay. The Illumina HiSeq System was used to sequence the amplified TCR beta libraries as 87-base-pair reads. In the authors' own workflow: In a later analysis, 80 million or so unique TCR beta chains were counted across the approximately 670 repertoires, and roughly 10 million of these chains were shared by at least two donors. To remove PCR and sequencing errors, raw reads were error-corrected and collapsed into unique sequences using a nearest-neighbor algorithm that merged closely related sequences. V, D and J gene segments were assigned by aligning CDR3 sequences to IMGT reference sequences. For a sequence to be retained, a match of at least six nucleotides was required to both a V gene segment and a J gene segment. A rearrangement was called productive if the CDR3 had no stop codons and remained in frame with V and J, and every other rearrangement was called non-productive. Following IMGT convention, CDR3 was defined as the stretch from the second conserved V-encoded cysteine to the conserved J-encoded phenylalanine. The earlier analysis of fewer than 700 of the donors excluded sequences that lacked an unambiguous match to a single V gene segment. In an earlier analysis of 587 of the donors, V segments were called functional above 56.7% productive rearrangements and were called segregating when the between-donor standard deviation exceeded 5%. A statistical classification framework was developed to diagnose cytomegalovirus status using the catalog of TCR beta chain sequences. In a later analysis, V and J genes were assigned by comparing TCR nucleotide sequences against IMGT/GENE-DB human TR gene sequences. Using the TCRdist pipeline, a later analysis assigned CDR3 sequences along with most-parsimonious VDJ recombination scenarios. In a later analysis, each TCR beta chain was defined by its CDR3 amino acid sequence together with its V-gene family, and reads lacking a unique V-gene family were excluded. A later analysis removed over 500 highly shared, low-generation-probability nucleotide sequences to deal with suspected cross-contamination and a sequencing artifact. In a later analysis, a clonal expansion index was calculated for each public chain from normalized within-repertoire ranks of inferred template counts. Generation probabilities in a later analysis came from a VDJ recombination model fitted to out-of-frame rearrangements, and those results were checked against IGoR. A later analysis scored TCR-TCR, TCR-HLA and TCR-CMV co-occurrence with hypergeometric tests, applying a repertoire-size bias correction to TCR pairs. To estimate false discovery rates, a later analysis permuted the HLA or CMV assignments 20 times. In a later analysis, co-occurring TCRs were grouped using DBSCAN, and TCRdist sequence similarity was added for clustering within HLA-allele-positive subsets. Repertoires with fewer than 30,000 or more than 120,000 public chains were left out of co-occurrence clustering, as were several repertoires with anomalous nucleotide sharing. Sourced from immuneACCESS, this table was stored by TCRdb with only in-frame sequences that have V and J called. A share of the clones is absent; for the studies checked, an unresolved V gene accounts for under half, and the remainder has no known explanation. From that table come the V and J calls and clone size; the DNA was used to work out D and trimming. The sample profile shows some 110,000 clones; around 67% of them were found once. 4.8% of the sample rests with the top ten.

The receptor was derived from a man aged 55 to 70 in good health and CMV-seropositive. The sequence joins TRBV5-1 to TRBJ2-1; 9 middle bases align to TRBD1. The sample taken for sequencing was PBMCs. CDR3 protein: CASCDPGQGENEQFF. The DNA sequence is as follows: TGCGCCAGCTGTGATCCGGGACAGGGTGAGAATGAGCAGTTCTTC.